The 30 T cell receptor beta chains below come from one sample, sequenced in a study of T cell responses to AZD1222 COVID-19 vaccine. Assay used: immunoSEQ multiplex PCR; TCRdb lists only in-frame clones, some missing. The sample holds about 110,000 clones; over 80% are singletons and the top ten take 8.5% to 10%. Sample: peripheral blood, taken 28 days after the second AZD1222 dose. These TCRs come from an adult who received the AZD1222 COVID-19 vaccine.

The V call is TRBV6-5, the J call TRBJ2-7; 7 bases fit TRBD2. Germline V gene lookup returns CDR1 MNHEY and CDR2 SVGAGI. Trimming at V came to 6 bases and at J to 6 bases, leaving 14 bases not matched to a gene. There are 15 residues in the CDR3. CDR3 sequence (DNA): TGTGCCAGCAGCCCACGGGCGGGAGCCCTGGGCGAGCAGTACTTC. This gives the protein CASSPRAGALGEQYF.

The chain has TRBV7-2 and TRBJ2-2; unclear D gene. The length of the CDR3 is 15 residues. Germline loops: CDR1 SGHTA, CDR2 FQGNSA. Deletions cut 0 bases from V and 6 bases from J, with 11 bases between. This chain's CDR3 is CASSLAGHKAGELFF. As DNA, the CDR3 is TGTGCCAGCAGCTTAGCAGGGCATAAGGCCGGGGAGCTGTTTTTT. Full variable domain (missing parts from reference TRBV7-2 and TRBJ2-2): GAGVSQSPSNKVTEKGKDVELRCDPISGHTALYWYRQSLGQGLEFLIYFQGNSAPDKSGLPSDRFSAERTGGSVSTLTIQRTQQEDSAVYLCASSLAGHKAGELFFGEGSRLTVL.

V gene TRBV18 combines with J gene TRBJ1-2; D call uncertain. There are 13 residues in the CDR3. Trimming took off 2 bases at V and 2 bases at J, with 6 bases between the two ends. Germline V lookup: CDR1 KGHSH, CDR2 LQKENI. Here the CDR3 DNA reads TGTGCCAGCTCACCAAGTCGGAACTATGGCTACACCTTC. It specifies CASSPSRNYGYTF.

The chain couples TRBV9 to TRBJ1-6; 9 nucleotides align to TRBD1. Germline lookup yields CDR1 SGDLS and CDR2 YYNGEE. V was clipped by 3 bases and J by 9 bases; unmatched bases: 10. The CDR3 is 16 amino acids. The CDR3 sequence: CASSASHGQGSSPLHF. CDR3 nucleotide sequence: TGTGCCAGCAGCGCCTCTCACGGACAGGGGTCTTCACCCCTCCACTTT. Full variable domain (outside the CDR3, taken from reference TRBV9 and TRBJ1-6): DSGVTQTPKHLITATGQRVTLRCSPRSGDLSVYWYQQSLDQGLQFLIQYYNGEERAKGNILERFSAQQFPDLHSELNLSSLELGDSALYFCASSASHGQGSSPLHFGNGTRLTVT.

The chain has TRBV5-1 and TRBJ1-1, with D possibly being TRBD1 (6 bases). Deletions cut 7 bases from V and 1 base from J, with 11 bases between. The CDR3 is made up of 13 amino acids. Germline V gene data show CDR1 as SGHRS and CDR2 as YFSETQ. This CDR3 is CASHREGNTEAFF. In DNA, the CDR3 is TGCGCCAGCCACAGGGAAGGGAACACTGAAGCTTTCTTT.

The chain couples TRBV19 to TRBJ1-4, with D perhaps matching TRBD1 (6 bases). CDR3 length: 16 residues. Germline CDR1 LNHDA, CDR2 SQIVND (reference sequence). The V gene lost 1 base and the J gene lost 2 bases, with 11 bases spanning the gap. Written as DNA, the CDR3 is TGTGCCAGTAGTATAGGGTCGGGGGCGACTAATGAAAAACTGTTTTTT. Protein: CASSIGSGATNEKLFF.

The V call is TRBV2, the J call TRBJ1-6, with D maybe TRBD1 (6 bases). Trimming left V 7 bases short and J 7 bases short, with 17 bases between. CDR3 length: 15 residues. The germline V gene has CDR1 SNHLY and CDR2 FYNNEI. CDR3 amino acids: CASIETGIENSPLHF. CDR3 DNA sequence: TGTGCCAGCATCGAAACAGGGATAGAGAATTCACCCCTCCACTTT.

This sequence joins TRBV5-1 and TRBJ2-7, with 7 positions matching TRBD2. Germline values: CDR1 SGHRS, CDR2 YFSETQ. This CDR3 spans 14 amino acids. V dropped 0 bases and J dropped 7; count of bases not matched to a gene: 7. CDR3 sequence (DNA): TGCGCCAGCAGCTTGGGGACTAGTTTGAGAGAGCAGTACTTC. Residues: CASSLGTSLREQYF.

The chain is built from TRBV4-1 and TRBJ1-4; D gene ambiguous. The CDR3 runs to 16 residues. Germline CDR1 is MGHRA and CDR2 is YSYEKL. Trimming took off 4 bases at V and 0 bases at J, with 12 bases between the two ends. The CDR3 DNA reads TGCGCCAGCAGCCGCCTGGAGACACCAACTAATGAAAAACTGTTTTTT. It is translated as CASSRLETPTNEKLFF.

The chain recombines TRBV9 with TRBJ1-6; D is ambiguous. The CDR3 runs 13 residues. V lost 3 bases and J lost 10, with 11 bases in between. CDR1 SGDLS and CDR2 YYNGEE come from the germline V gene. CDR3 in amino acids: CASSGSEGSPLHF. CDR3 coding DNA: TGTGCCAGCAGCGGGAGCGAAGGATCACCCCTCCACTTT.

The chain has TRBV10-1 and TRBJ2-3; TRBD2 matches 9 bases. The CDR3 runs 17 residues. Germline V CDR1 and CDR2: WNHNN, SYGVQD (reference sequence). Trimming at V came to 5 bases and at J to 0 bases, leaving 9 bases not matched to a gene. This CDR3 reads CASSRGGGGASTDTQYF. The CDR3 region has the DNA TGCGCCAGCAGTCGTGGTGGCGGGGGGGCTAGCACAGATACGCAGTATTTT.

J is TRBJ1-2 and V is TRBV24-1; D call uncertain. This CDR3 is 12 amino acids long. Trimming cost V 6 bases and J 4 bases, with 8 bases left between them. Germline V CDR1 and CDR2: KGHDR, SFDVKD. Here the CDR3 reads CATSPALYGYTF. DNA of the CDR3: TGTGCCACCAGTCCAGCCCTCTATGGCTACACCTTC.

This clone was seen only once. The chain links TRBV19 to TRBJ1-5; D not resolved. Germline lookup yields CDR1 LNHDA and CDR2 SQIVND (reference sequence). The CDR3 is 13 amino acids. Trimming took 3 bases from V and 6 from J, leaving 9 bases between them. In DNA form, the CDR3 reads TGTGCCAGTAGTATGAGGGAATTTCAGCCCCAGCATTTT. Amino acids: CASSMREFQPQHF.

The rearrangement links TRBV18 to TRBJ1-1; no firm D call. Germline assignment: CDR1 KGHSH and CDR2 LQKENI. Trimming took off 3 bases at V and 4 bases at J, with 18 bases between the two ends. This CDR3 comprises 16 residues. In DNA, the CDR3 is TGTGCCAGCTCACCTTTACCCCCCGCGTTTAGCACTGAAGCTTTCTTT. This codes for CASSPLPPAFSTEAFF.

The chain uses TRBV19 and TRBJ2-1; perhaps TRBD1 as D (6 bases). The ends were cut back, 0 bases at V and 10 bases at J, with 19 bases in the middle. Per the germline V gene, CDR1 is LNHDA and CDR2 is SQIVND (reference sequence). This CDR3 comprises 16 residues. The CDR3 sequence is CASSIDSWTVGVEQFF. Here the CDR3 DNA reads TGTGCCAGTAGTATAGATTCCTGGACAGTTGGAGTCGAGCAGTTCTTC.

This clone was seen only once. The chain links TRBV10-3 to TRBJ2-5; D is possibly TRBD2 (6 bases). V lost 4 bases, J lost 2 bases, and 17 bases lay in between. CDR3 size: 16 residues. CDR1 is ENHRY, CDR2 SYGVKD, per germline. The CDR3 coding sequence is TGTGCCATCAGTGGGACACGCCGGGACTCACAAGAGACCCAGTACTTC. This codes for CAISGTRRDSQETQYF.

The genes are TRBV7-2 and TRBJ2-5; D perhaps matches TRBD2 (5 bases). The CDR3 is 16 amino acids. The V and J ends lost 2 bases and 5 bases respectively, with 18 bases between them. In germline, CDR1 is SGHTA, CDR2 FQGNSA. This chain's CDR3 is CASSLQGNPRGETQYF. CDR3 DNA: TGTGCCAGCAGCTTACAAGGAAATCCCCGCGGGGAGACCCAGTACTTC.

The V gene is TRBV4-2, the J gene TRBJ1-3, with 7 bases identical to TRBD1. Germline lookup yields CDR1 LGHNA and CDR2 YNFKEQ. The CDR3 length is 16 residues. V dropped 4 bases and J dropped 3; count of bases not matched to a gene: 9. The CDR3 region is CASSPSQGESGNTIYF. The DNA of the CDR3 is TGTGCCAGCAGCCCGAGCCAGGGGGAGAGTGGAAACACCATATATTTT.

V and J are TRBV2 and TRBJ1-6, with 8 bases aligning to TRBD1. This CDR3 is 15 amino acids long. After removal of 6 bases from V and 7 bases from J, the junction contained 8 bases not matched to a gene. Germline lookup yields CDR1 SNHLY and CDR2 FYNNEI. For the CDR3, the DNA is TGTGCCAGCAGCGCTAACAGGGGGAAGAATTCACCCCTCCACTTT. Protein product: CASSANRGKNSPLHF.

V usage is TRBV29-1 and J usage is TRBJ1-5; D is uncertain. V was cut by 4 bases and J by 9 bases, with 4 bases left in between. Germline V gene data show CDR1 as SQVTM and CDR2 as ANQGSEA. The CDR3 spans 9 residues. Here the CDR3 DNA reads TGCAGCGTTGCTCCGCCCCAGCATTTT. The encoded protein is CSVAPPQHF. Looking up the rest from reference TRBV29-1 and TRBJ1-5 gives the full variable domain: SAVISQKPSRDICQRGTSLTIQCQVDSQVTMMFWYRQQPGQSLTLIATANQGSEATYESGFVIDKFPISRPNLTFSTLTVSNMSPEDSSIYLCSVAPPQHFGDGTRLSIL.

CDR3 nucleotides: TGTGCCAGCAGCTTAGGGCGCGGGGTTAGCGGGATCCAAGAGACCCAGTACTTC. Encoded protein: CASSLGRGVSGIQETQYF. V gene TRBV7-7 combines with J gene TRBJ2-5; TRBD2 matches 8 bases. The CDR3 spans 18 residues. Germline CDR1 reads SSHAT; CDR2 reads FNYEAQ (reference sequence). V shed 1 base, J shed 1 base, and the junction held 11 bases outside the gene matches.

The chain couples TRBV10-2 to TRBJ2-7; the D gene could be TRBD1 or TRBD2 (5 bases each). This CDR3 contains 14 residues. Per the germline V gene, CDR1 is WSHSY and CDR2 is SAAADI. Trimming shortened V by 2 bases and J by 3 bases, and 11 bases separated the two germline ends. The DNA of the CDR3 is TGCGCCAGCAGTGAGATGGGGGTCGGCTACGAGCAGTACTTC. Its protein product is CASSEMGVGYEQYF.

The chain has TRBV7-2 and TRBJ2-1, with 9 bases fitting TRBD1. Germline V lookup: CDR1 SGHTA, CDR2 FQGNSA. The junction had 10 bases not matched to a gene; V was cut back by 3 bases and J by 7 bases. The CDR3 covers 16 residues. CDR3 sequence reads: CASSFQLGQGKNEQFF. In DNA, the CDR3 is TGTGCCAGCAGCTTCCAACTGGGACAGGGAAAAAATGAGCAGTTCTTC.

The chain has TRBV6-5 and TRBJ1-1; possible D gene TRBD1, 6 bases. Trimming removed 4 bases at V and 1 base at J, with 10 bases between. The CDR3 sequence is 14 residues long. Germline V gene data show CDR1 as MNHEY and CDR2 as SVGAGI. The CDR3 bases are TGTGCCAGCAGTTCAATCAGGGGGAACACTGAAGCTTTCTTT. Protein product: CASSSIRGNTEAFF.

The gene calls are TRBV15 and TRBJ1-4; no clear D. Trimming cost V 1 base and J 7 bases, with 10 bases left between them. This CDR3 has 14 amino acids. In germline, CDR1 is LNHNV, CDR2 YYDKDF (reference sequence). CDR3: CATSRVGTFEKLFF. CDR3 sequence (DNA): TGTGCCACCAGCAGAGTGGGCACCTTTGAAAAACTGTTTTTT.

This chain connects TRBV19 to TRBJ1-3; D is unclear. The CDR3 has 18 amino acids. V dropped 0 bases and J dropped 2 bases, with 17 bases sitting between them. Germline V gene data show CDR1 as LNHDA and CDR2 as SQIVND (reference sequence). As DNA, the CDR3 is TGTGCCAGTAGTATAGATCATTCTTCATTCGGGGCTGGAAACACCATATATTTT. Its protein product is CASSIDHSSFGAGNTIYF. Full variable domain (remainder filled in from reference TRBV19 and TRBJ1-3): DGGITQSPKYLFRKEGQNVTLSCEQNLNHDAMYWYRQDPGQGLRLIYYSQIVNDFQKGDIAEGYSVSREKKESFPLTVTSAQKNPTAFYLCASSIDHSSFGAGNTIYFGEGSWLTVV.

The V and J genes are TRBV7-2 and TRBJ2-2, with TRBD2 identical over 10 bases. Germline V gene data show CDR1 as SGHTA and CDR2 as FQGNSA. This CDR3 spans 16 amino acids. V lost 5 bases, J lost 2 bases, and 5 bases stayed unmatched. CDR3 sequence: CASSLTSGVNTGELFF. CDR3 nucleotides: TGTGCCAGCAGCCTTACTAGCGGGGTTAACACCGGGGAGCTGTTTTTT.

The rearrangement uses TRBV29-1 and TRBJ1-1; D gene uncertain. Trimming left V 3 bases short and J 1 base short, with 6 bases between. The length of the CDR3 is 12 residues. The germline V gene has CDR1 SQVTM and CDR2 ANQGSEA. The CDR3 bases are TGCAGCGTTGATCGGAGGAACACTGAAGCTTTCTTT. Amino acid sequence: CSVDRRNTEAFF.

The chain combines TRBV4-3 with TRBJ2-7; tentatively, D is TRBD1 (6 bases). Trimming removed 5 bases from V and 5 bases from J, with 22 bases in between. CDR1 and CDR2 (germline): LGHNA, YSLEER. CDR3 length: 16 amino acids. The CDR3 reads CASSSLSRGLLHEQYF. The DNA of the CDR3 is TGCGCCAGCAGCTCTCTTTCTAGGGGGTTGCTCCACGAGCAGTACTTC.

J is TRBJ2-3 and V is TRBV6-4; 9 positions match TRBD2. The germline V gene encodes CDR1 MRHNA and CDR2 SNTAGT. The CDR3 has 18 residues. J was trimmed by 0 bases and V by 0 bases; bases with no gene match: 7. The CDR3 DNA reads as TGTGCCAGCAGTGACTCGAGTAGCGGGGGCTCCAGCACAGATACGCAGTATTTT. Protein: CASSDSSSGGSSTDTQYF.